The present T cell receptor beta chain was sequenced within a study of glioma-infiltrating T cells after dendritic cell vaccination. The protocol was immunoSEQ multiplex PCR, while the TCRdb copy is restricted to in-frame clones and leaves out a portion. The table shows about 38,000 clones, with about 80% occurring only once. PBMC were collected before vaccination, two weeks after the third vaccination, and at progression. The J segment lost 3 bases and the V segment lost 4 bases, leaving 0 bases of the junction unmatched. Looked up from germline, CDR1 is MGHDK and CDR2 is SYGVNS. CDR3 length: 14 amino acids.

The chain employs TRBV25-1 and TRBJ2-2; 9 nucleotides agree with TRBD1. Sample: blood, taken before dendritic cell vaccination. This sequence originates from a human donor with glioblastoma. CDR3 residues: CASSGQGDTGELFF. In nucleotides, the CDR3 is TGTGCCAGCAGTGGACAGGGGGACACCGGGGAGCTGTTTTTT. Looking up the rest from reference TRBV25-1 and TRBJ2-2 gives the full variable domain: EADIYQTPRYLVIGTGKKITLECSQTMGHDKMYWYQQDPGMELHLIHYSYGVNSTEKGDLSSESTVSRIRTEHFPLTLESARPSHTSQYLCASSGQGDTGELFFGEGSRLTVL.